This T cell receptor beta chain was sequenced in a study of blood T cell repertoires in COVID-19. Using immunoSEQ multiplex PCR, the repertoire was profiled, and TCRdb retains in-frame clones only, with some absent. The top ten hold roughly 1.9% of the sample, which has 130,000 to 150,000 clones, approximately 85% seen once. This clone came up once. V shed 4 bases and J 5 bases; nucleotides not matched to a gene: 7. The length of the CDR3 is 15 residues. CDR1 is LNHDA, CDR2 SQIVND, per germline (reference sequence). Sequenced sample: peripheral blood. This TCR came from a man between 65 and 85 years old with acute or convalescent COVID-19. The rearrangement links TRBV19 to TRBJ2-2; the match to TRBD1 covers 7 bases. CDR3 nucleotide sequence: TGTGCCAGTAGTACAATGGGACAGCCTACCGGGGAGCTGTTTTTT. Encoded protein: CASSTMGQPTGELFF.